These T cell receptor beta chains were read from a single sample in a study of cytomegalovirus exposure and HLA in healthy donors. Method: immunoSEQ multiplex PCR; TCRdb's copy keeps in-frame clones and lacks some. Found here are 160,000 or so clones, over 80% of them singletons; the top ten hold less than 2%. Sequencing was carried out using PBMCs. These receptors were obtained from a woman in her late teens or twenties in good health and CMV-seronegative. Each CDR3 is given with its conserved first and last residue. A D gene is named only where the DNA matches it firmly. The size of a clone is reported for some rows only, either as once, few or many, or as a class for expanded clones.

d_call	clone_size	j_call	v_call	cdr3_length	cdr3_nt	cdr3_aa
NA	NA	TRBJ2-5	TRBV19	15	TGTGCCAGTAGTATCGCCGCAGTGTACCAAGAGACCCAGTACTTC	CASSIAAVYQETQYF
NA	NA	TRBJ1-6	TRBV10-2	15	TGCGCCAGCAGTGATATGGGGGCCCATAATTCACCCCTCCACTTT	CASSDMGAHNSPLHF
TRBD1	NA	TRBJ2-7	TRBV7-4	17	TGTGCCAGCAGCGCCCTCAATTGGGACAGCCGGCTAGGTGAGCAGTACTTC	CASSALNWDSRLGEQYF
NA	NA	TRBJ2-7	TRBV29-1	13	TGCAGCGTTATGAAGACTCTCGCCTACGAGCAGTACTTC	CSVMKTLAYEQYF
TRBD1	NA	TRBJ1-2	TRBV2	13	TGTGCCAGCAGACGTCCCGCAGGGGGCGGCTACACCTTC	CASRRPAGGGYTF
TRBD1	few	TRBJ2-1	TRBV7-9	15	TGTGCCAGCAGCCAACCGGGACAGGGCTGGAATGAGCAGTTCTTC	CASSQPGQGWNEQFF
TRBD1	NA	TRBJ1-5	TRBV19	14	TGTGCCACCTGGACAGGTAGATTGGGTCAGCCCCAGCATTTT	CATWTGRLGQPQHF
TRBD1	NA	TRBJ1-1	TRBV9	15	TGTGCCAGCAGCGTAGGCCAGAACAGGGGAACTGAAGCTTTCTTT	CASSVGQNRGTEAFF
TRBD2	few	TRBJ2-3	TRBV10-1	18	TGCGCCAGCAGTGAGAACCCTAGCGGTCTCAAAACCTTAGATACGCAGTATTTT	CASSENPSGLKTLDTQYF
NA	NA	TRBJ1-6	TRBV19	13	TGTGCCAGCTCGGGAGGGAGGAATTCACCCCTCCACTTT	CASSGGRNSPLHF
NA	NA	TRBJ2-1	TRBV7-9	14	TGTGCCAGCAGCTTAGGGGCCCTCGGCGATGAGCAGTTCTTC	CASSLGALGDEQFF
TRBD1	NA	TRBJ2-7	TRBV2	14	TGTGCCAGCAGTGACCGGGACAGTTCCTACGAGCAGTACTTC	CASSDRDSSYEQYF
TRBD2	NA	TRBJ2-7	TRBV27	16	TGTGCCAGCAGTCACCGGACTAGCGGCTTTTCCTACGAGCAGTACTTC	CASSHRTSGFSYEQYF
NA	few	TRBJ2-1	TRBV6-1	13	TGTGCCAGCAGCGAACTAGGAGGAAATGAGCAGTTCTTC	CASSELGGNEQFF
TRBD1	NA	TRBJ2-3	TRBV5-1	16	TGCGCCAGCAGCTTGGCGGGACAGGGGGTTGGAGATACGCAGTATTTT	CASSLAGQGVGDTQYF
NA	NA	TRBJ1-2	TRBV28	15	TGTGCCAGCAGTTTAGGGCGGGGTTGGTATGGTGGCTACACCTTC	CASSLGRGWYGGYTF
NA	NA	TRBJ1-2	TRBV4-1	15	TGCGCCAGCAGCCAAGGCGAGGAGAGGTACTATGGCTACACCTTC	CASSQGEERYYGYTF
NA	NA	TRBJ2-1	TRBV10-3	13	TGTGCCATCAGCCGTCTTGAGGGTAATGAGCAGTTCTTC	CAISRLEGNEQFF
TRBD2	NA	TRBJ2-3	TRBV30	14	TGTGCCTGGAGCGGGGGACTAGCGACAGATACGCAGTATTTT	CAWSGGLATDTQYF
TRBD1	NA	TRBJ1-1	TRBV7-9	15	TGTGCCAGCAGCGCGGGACAGGGGATGAACACTGAAGCTTTCTTT	CASSAGQGMNTEAFF
NA	NA	TRBJ1-6	TRBV10-3	13	TGTGCCATCAGTGACAGGGGAGAATCACCCCTCCACTTT	CAISDRGESPLHF
TRBD1	NA	TRBJ2-2	TRBV7-7	14	TGTGCCAGCAGCCCTACAGGGGACACCGGGGAGCTGTTTTTT	CASSPTGDTGELFF
NA	NA	TRBJ2-5	TRBV4-1	13	TGCGCCAGCAGCCAATGGAGGCAAGAGACCCAGTACTTC	CASSQWRQETQYF
NA	NA	TRBJ2-7	TRBV5-1	12	TGCGCCAGCAGCTTAACAGGGTACGAGCAGTACTTC	CASSLTGYEQYF
TRBD1	NA	TRBJ1-5	TRBV7-9	18	TGTGCCAGCAGCCCCGGGACAGGGTATCCGTATAGCAATCAGCCCCAGCATTTT	CASSPGTGYPYSNQPQHF
NA	NA	TRBJ2-1	TRBV5-4	17	TGTGCCAGCAGCTTGGCGGGGGGCGGTGGCTCCTACAATGAGCAGTTCTTC	CASSLAGGGGSYNEQFF
NA	NA	TRBJ1-2	TRBV4-1	14	TGCGCCAGCAGATCCCCAGGGAAAGGCTATGGCTACACCTTC	CASRSPGKGYGYTF
TRBD2	NA	TRBJ2-5	TRBV28	15	TGTGCCAGCAGTCTCACTAGCGGGGGTCAAGAGACCCAGTACTTC	CASSLTSGGQETQYF
TRBD1	NA	TRBJ2-5	TRBV2	14	TGTGCCGGGGACGCACAGGGGGCATTTGAGACCCAGTACTTC	CAGDAQGAFETQYF
NA	NA	TRBJ1-1	TRBV14	13	TGTGCCAGCAGTACAGGGATAAGAACTGAAGCTTTCTTT	CASSTGIRTEAFF
TRBD1	NA	TRBJ1-5	TRBV28	17	TGTGCCAGCAGTTCGGGACAGGGGACTTATAGCAATCAGCCCCAGCATTTT	CASSSGQGTYSNQPQHF
TRBD2	NA	TRBJ2-3	TRBV4-1	17	TGCGCCAGCAGCCTTAGGGGGACTAGCGGGAGCACAGATACGCAGTATTTT	CASSLRGTSGSTDTQYF
NA	NA	TRBJ2-2	TRBV10-2	15	TGCGCCAGCAGTGAAGGCGGTAGCGGCACCGGGGAGCTGTTTTTT	CASSEGGSGTGELFF
TRBD1	NA	TRBJ1-2	TRBV6-5	16	TGTGCCAGCAGTTATACTCCGACAGGGGTTAACTATGGCTACACCTTC	CASSYTPTGVNYGYTF
NA	NA	TRBJ1-1	TRBV19	15	TGTGCCAGTAGTATAATGCTTCAGATGAACACTGAAGCTTTCTTT	CASSIMLQMNTEAFF
TRBD1	NA	TRBJ1-1	TRBV9	13	TGTGCCAGCAGGAAGGGGGCTGACACTGAAGCTTTCTTT	CASRKGADTEAFF
NA	NA	TRBJ2-1	TRBV5-6	16	TGTGCCAGCAGCACGCTCAGTCAGGGGTCGACCCATGAGCAGTTCTTC	CASSTLSQGSTHEQFF
NA	once	TRBJ2-7	TRBV27	14	TGTGCCAGCAGTTTATTTGGGGACTTCTACGAGCAGTACTTC	CASSLFGDFYEQYF
TRBD1	NA	TRBJ2-7	TRBV6-6	16	TGTGCCAGCAGAAAGAACACAGGGGCAGGCTCCTACGAGCAGTACTTC	CASRKNTGAGSYEQYF
NA	NA	TRBJ2-1	TRBV5-8	15	TGTGCCAGCAGAAAAGTAGGGGCTAGGTACAATGAGCAGTTCTTC	CASRKVGARYNEQFF
NA	NA	TRBJ2-1	TRBV7-3	13	TGTGCCAGCAGTCGGGACTCCACTGGGGAGCAGTTCTTC	CASSRDSTGEQFF
NA	NA	TRBJ1-2	TRBV28	13	TGTGCCAGCTTCGCGGGAGGGGACTATGGCTACACCTTC	CASFAGGDYGYTF
NA	NA	TRBJ2-4	TRBV15	13	TGTGCCACCAGCGGGGGCGCCAAAAACAGTCAGTACTTC	CATSGGAKNSQYF
NA	NA	TRBJ1-3	TRBV30	13	TGTGCCTGGAGTGGTGGTCGGGGAAACACCATATATTTT	CAWSGGRGNTIYF
NA	NA	TRBJ2-1	TRBV4-2	17	TGTGCCAGCAGCCGAGCAGGACTTGAGAGGGGGAACAATGAGCAGTTCTTC	CASSRAGLERGNNEQFF
NA	NA	TRBJ1-4	TRBV28	15	TGTGCCAGCAGTGCCCACGGAGCAACTAATGAAAAACTGTTTTTT	CASSAHGATNEKLFF
NA	NA	TRBJ2-4	TRBV19	16	TGTGCCAGTAGTATAGGAGGAGTCATAGCCAAAAACATTCAGTACTTC	CASSIGGVIAKNIQYF
NA	NA	TRBJ2-1	TRBV5-5	16	TGTGCCAGCAGCTGGCGGGTCTGGAGCTCCTACAATGAGCAGTTCTTC	CASSWRVWSSYNEQFF
NA	NA	TRBJ1-5	TRBV21-1	16	TGTGCCAGCAGGAAAAGCGACAGGGGGAGCAATCAGCCCCAGCATTTT	CASRKSDRGSNQPQHF
NA	NA	TRBJ1-5	TRBV19	14	TGTGCCAGTAGTATAGGAGGAGGAGATCAGCCCCAGCATTTT	CASSIGGGDQPQHF
NA	NA	TRBJ2-6	TRBV11-2	17	TGTGCCAGCAGGGAGGGTAGAGGGGCCTCTGGGGCCAACGTCCTGACTTTC	CASREGRGASGANVLTF
NA	NA	TRBJ1-4	TRBV6-6	13	TGTGCCAGCAGTTGGCGGACTAATGAAAAACTGTTTTTT	CASSWRTNEKLFF
NA	NA	TRBJ2-1	TRBV7-6	13	TGTGCCAGCAGGGGAGCCGTAAGCGATGAGCAGTTCTTC	CASRGAVSDEQFF
NA	few	TRBJ2-1	TRBV15	13	TGTGCCACCAGCAGAGCTAGTAGGCATGAGCAGTTCTTC	CATSRASRHEQFF
NA	NA	TRBJ2-5	TRBV4-2	14	TGTGCCAGCAGCCAAGATCGCGGGAAAGAGACCCAGTACTTC	CASSQDRGKETQYF
NA	NA	TRBJ1-2	TRBV7-6	15	TGTGCCAGCACCCCGATGGGGGCTTCAGTCTATGGCTACACCTTC	CASTPMGASVYGYTF
TRBD2	NA	TRBJ2-7	TRBV11-3	18	TGTGCCAGCAGCTTAGGAAGTCCCGCTAGCGGGGGGGCGAGGGAGCAGTACTTC	CASSLGSPASGGAREQYF
NA	NA	TRBJ1-5	TRBV30	13	TGTGCCTGGAGTGAAACAGGGAATCAGCCCCAGCATTTT	CAWSETGNQPQHF